The rows below give T cell receptor beta chains drawn from one sample of a study of monozygotic twins with inflammatory bowel disease. TCRdb reprocessed the 5' RACE reads, with one entry per CDR3 protein and no DNA. The ten most abundant clones cover around 6.8% of a sample with some 83,000 distinct CDR3 sequences. Sample: blood. Every receptor here comes from a human donor with ulcerative colitis or Crohn's disease, or a healthy co-twin of an affected twin (not recorded which). The CDR3 runs from the conserved cysteine through the conserved F or W. Fields, in order: J gene, clone size, V gene, CDR3 protein. Clone size is given for some rows only: seen once, a few or many times, or a class if the clone is expanded.

j_call: TRBJ1-1; clone_size: -; v_call: TRBV12-3/TRBV12-4; cdr3_aa: CASSSRDRGLSEAFF
j_call: TRBJ2-2; clone_size: -; v_call: TRBV11-3; cdr3_aa: CASSPSRAGELFF
j_call: TRBJ2-7; clone_size: -; v_call: TRBV20-1; cdr3_aa: CSARSGTGRTNYEQYF
j_call: TRBJ1-2; clone_size: -; v_call: TRBV5-1; cdr3_aa: CASSQRNYGYTF
j_call: TRBJ1-3; clone_size: -; v_call: TRBV5-1; cdr3_aa: CASSLEVSFSGNTIYF
j_call: TRBJ2-7; clone_size: -; v_call: TRBV12-3/TRBV12-4; cdr3_aa: CASSPGTSGTEQYF
j_call: TRBJ2-3; clone_size: -; v_call: TRBV12-3/TRBV12-4; cdr3_aa: CASSSLGYAQYF
j_call: TRBJ1-1; clone_size: -; v_call: TRBV11-1; cdr3_aa: CASSRSGRGNTEAFF
j_call: TRBJ2-3; clone_size: -; v_call: TRBV11-2; cdr3_aa: CASSSFTSGGVGLDTQYF
j_call: TRBJ1-2; clone_size: -; v_call: TRBV13; cdr3_aa: CASSVGTGGVEGYTF
j_call: TRBJ2-7; clone_size: -; v_call: TRBV3-1; cdr3_aa: CASSLGRSGEQYF
j_call: TRBJ2-7; clone_size: -; v_call: TRBV5-6; cdr3_aa: CASSLAKAGGHEQYF
j_call: TRBJ2-4; clone_size: -; v_call: TRBV2; cdr3_aa: CASSGSVGTGGPLAKNIQYF
j_call: TRBJ2-5; clone_size: -; v_call: TRBV29-1; cdr3_aa: CSVTTDRGETQYF
j_call: TRBJ2-3; clone_size: -; v_call: TRBV19; cdr3_aa: CASSPLLAGGTDTQYF
j_call: TRBJ2-3; clone_size: -; v_call: TRBV6-6; cdr3_aa: CASSPGDTQYF
j_call: TRBJ2-3; clone_size: -; v_call: TRBV18; cdr3_aa: CASSPGTSGYTDTQYF
j_call: TRBJ2-1; clone_size: -; v_call: TRBV20-1; cdr3_aa: CSARLFLLAGVNNEQFF
j_call: TRBJ1-1; clone_size: -; v_call: TRBV27; cdr3_aa: CASRPFPGGKNTEAFF
j_call: TRBJ2-1; clone_size: -; v_call: TRBV7-3; cdr3_aa: CASSWGLAGVYNEQFF
j_call: TRBJ1-6; clone_size: large; v_call: TRBV7-9; cdr3_aa: CASSSHDWTGERSPLHF
j_call: TRBJ2-2; clone_size: -; v_call: TRBV12-3/TRBV12-4; cdr3_aa: CASSFIGELFF
j_call: TRBJ1-5; clone_size: -; v_call: TRBV5-1; cdr3_aa: CASSLIPGRDQPQHF
j_call: TRBJ1-5; clone_size: -; v_call: TRBV15; cdr3_aa: CATSPRTSMKPQHF
j_call: TRBJ1-5; clone_size: -; v_call: TRBV20-1; cdr3_aa: CSALRGGPSQPQHF
j_call: TRBJ2-3; clone_size: -; v_call: TRBV20-1; cdr3_aa: CSAAMPASTDTQYF
j_call: TRBJ2-4; clone_size: -; v_call: TRBV4-2; cdr3_aa: CASSRLDKNIQYF
j_call: TRBJ2-3; clone_size: -; v_call: TRBV11-2; cdr3_aa: CASSLTSGASTDTQYF
j_call: TRBJ2-2; clone_size: -; v_call: TRBV19; cdr3_aa: CASSPGAGAGELFF
j_call: TRBJ2-7; clone_size: -; v_call: TRBV12-3/TRBV12-4; cdr3_aa: CASSYGRGYEQYF
j_call: TRBJ1-5; clone_size: -; v_call: TRBV20-1; cdr3_aa: CSVKSGGSNQPQHF
j_call: TRBJ1-2; clone_size: -; v_call: TRBV6-1; cdr3_aa: CASSERLGGRAYGYTF
j_call: TRBJ2-2; clone_size: -; v_call: TRBV4-1; cdr3_aa: CASSQEGYTGELFF
j_call: TRBJ2-1; clone_size: -; v_call: TRBV7-2; cdr3_aa: CASSLVPTYNEQFF
j_call: TRBJ2-1; clone_size: -; v_call: TRBV5-1; cdr3_aa: CASSLDLRLAGVSSYNEQFF
j_call: TRBJ1-5; clone_size: -; v_call: TRBV19; cdr3_aa: CASRIFGTGGGNQPQHF
j_call: TRBJ1-2; clone_size: -; v_call: TRBV25-1; cdr3_aa: CASSEPIAGGYTF
j_call: TRBJ2-1; clone_size: -; v_call: TRBV5-1; cdr3_aa: CASSSGLAATSSYNEQFF
j_call: TRBJ2-3; clone_size: -; v_call: TRBV7-8; cdr3_aa: CASSLVSDTQYF
j_call: TRBJ2-1; clone_size: -; v_call: TRBV15; cdr3_aa: CATSIRTGGDSNEQFF
j_call: TRBJ2-5; clone_size: -; v_call: TRBV5-1; cdr3_aa: CASSLEVVSVSGETQYF
j_call: TRBJ1-2; clone_size: -; v_call: TRBV20-1; cdr3_aa: CSALQLNYGYTF
j_call: TRBJ2-5; clone_size: -; v_call: TRBV20-1; cdr3_aa: CSARDLAEYQETQYF
j_call: TRBJ2-1; clone_size: -; v_call: TRBV7-2; cdr3_aa: CASSSGLAEAYEQFF
j_call: TRBJ1-5; clone_size: -; v_call: TRBV12-3/TRBV12-4; cdr3_aa: CASTRGGAYQPQHF
j_call: TRBJ2-5; clone_size: -; v_call: TRBV7-9; cdr3_aa: CASSLGGAQETQYF
j_call: TRBJ1-5; clone_size: -; v_call: TRBV11-2; cdr3_aa: CASSLSGTENQPQHF
j_call: TRBJ1-6; clone_size: -; v_call: TRBV7-9; cdr3_aa: CASSLRVDNSPLHF
j_call: TRBJ2-5; clone_size: -; v_call: TRBV12-3/TRBV12-4; cdr3_aa: CASSLFFQGGETQYF
j_call: TRBJ2-7; clone_size: -; v_call: TRBV7-9; cdr3_aa: CASSPSSPGRSHYEQYF
j_call: TRBJ1-4; clone_size: -; v_call: TRBV7-9; cdr3_aa: CASTTGQGGIEKLFF
j_call: TRBJ1-1; clone_size: -; v_call: TRBV7-3; cdr3_aa: CASSSSPTGLAFF
j_call: TRBJ1-3; clone_size: -; v_call: TRBV7-9; cdr3_aa: CASKTENTIYF
j_call: TRBJ2-7; clone_size: -; v_call: TRBV4-1; cdr3_aa: CASSQDIAGGSYEQYF
j_call: TRBJ1-2; clone_size: -; v_call: TRBV29-1; cdr3_aa: CSVDMGGAGKGNGYTF
j_call: TRBJ2-3; clone_size: -; v_call: TRBV29-1; cdr3_aa: CSAVRGTGGKDTQYF
j_call: TRBJ1-1; clone_size: -; v_call: TRBV6-4; cdr3_aa: CASMRSLMNTEAFF
j_call: TRBJ2-3; clone_size: -; v_call: TRBV6-5; cdr3_aa: CASSYSSGLAGASTDTQYF
j_call: TRBJ2-7; clone_size: -; v_call: TRBV14; cdr3_aa: CASSPTSWTLTRGRVSYEQYF
j_call: TRBJ1-2; clone_size: -; v_call: TRBV10-3; cdr3_aa: CAISEVQGFGGYTF